This is a list of T cell receptor beta chains from one sample in a study of control samples from healthy donors and cancer patients. Libraries were prepared by immunoSEQ multiplex PCR; TCRdb keeps only in-frame clonotypes and omits some of them. This sample has more than 25,000 clones, with 65% to 90% found just once. The sample consisted of PBMCs. These receptors came from a woman in her sixties with head and neck cancer. Both conserved end residues are part of each CDR3. D genes are given only for firm matches. Part of the rows lack a size; the others show once, few, many or a class for expanded clones.

TRBV7-2,TRBJ2-3,NA,NA,TGTGCCAGCAGCCCGTCTACTACGCAGTATTTT,CASSPSTTQYF
TRBV7-8,TRBJ1-1,NA,NA,TGTGCCAGCACCTTGCTCAACCTGGGCACTGAAGCTTTCTTT,CASTLLNLGTEAFF
TRBV5-6,TRBJ1-1,NA,NA,TGTGCCAGCAGCTCGACAGTGGCTGAAGCTTTCTTT,CASSSTVAEAFF
TRBV5-1,TRBJ2-7,NA,NA,TGCGCCAGCAGCTTGGGAAAGACCTACGAGCAGTACTTC,CASSLGKTYEQYF
TRBV5-4,TRBJ2-3,NA,TRBD2,TGTGCCAGCAGCCCCGGGACTAGCGGGGGGGCGGATACGCAGTATTTT,CASSPGTSGGADTQYF
TRBV6-5,TRBJ1-5,few,NA,TGTGCCAGCAGTCAGGGAGTCTATCAGCCCCAGCATTTT,CASSQGVYQPQHF
TRBV18,TRBJ1-1,NA,NA,TGTGCCAGCTCAGACGGGTGGAACACTGAAGCTTTCTTT,CASSDGWNTEAFF
TRBV19,TRBJ1-2,NA,NA,TGTGCCAGTAGTCCATACACCGCTAACTATGGCTACACCTTC,CASSPYTANYGYTF
TRBV7-6,TRBJ1-5,NA,NA,TGTGCCAGCAGCGCATCCCTTGGGCAGCCCCAGCATTTT,CASSASLGQPQHF
TRBV27,TRBJ2-7,NA,TRBD1,TGTGCCAGCAGTTTAACAGGGCAGGGGGTGTACGAGCAGTACTTC,CASSLTGQGVYEQYF
TRBV2,TRBJ2-2,once,TRBD2,TGTGCCAGCGATAGGGGTGCAGGACTAGCGGGAGCCGGGGCCGGGGAGCTGTTTTTT,CASDRGAGLAGAGAGELFF